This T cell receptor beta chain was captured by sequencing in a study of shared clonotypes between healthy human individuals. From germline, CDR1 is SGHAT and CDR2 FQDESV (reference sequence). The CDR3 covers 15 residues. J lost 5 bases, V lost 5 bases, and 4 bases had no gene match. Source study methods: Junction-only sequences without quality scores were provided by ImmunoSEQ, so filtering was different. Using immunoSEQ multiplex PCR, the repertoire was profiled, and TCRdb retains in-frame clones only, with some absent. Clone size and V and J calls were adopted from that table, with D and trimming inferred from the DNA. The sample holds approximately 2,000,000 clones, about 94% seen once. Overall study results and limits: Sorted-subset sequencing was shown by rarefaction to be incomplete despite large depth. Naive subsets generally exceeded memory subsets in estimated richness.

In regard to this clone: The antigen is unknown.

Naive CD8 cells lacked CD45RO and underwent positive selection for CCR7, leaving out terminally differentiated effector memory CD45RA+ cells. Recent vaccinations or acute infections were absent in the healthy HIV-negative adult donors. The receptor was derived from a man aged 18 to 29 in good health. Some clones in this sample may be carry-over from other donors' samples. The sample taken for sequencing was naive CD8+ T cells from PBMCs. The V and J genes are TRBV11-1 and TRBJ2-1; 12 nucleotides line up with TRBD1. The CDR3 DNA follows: TGTGCCAGCAGCCGGGGACAGGGGGCGAACAATGAGCAGTTCTTC. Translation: CASSRGQGANNEQFF.